One and the same sample provided the 29 T cell receptor beta chains below, sequenced in a study of cytomegalovirus exposure and HLA in healthy donors. The PCR was carried out with 60 Vbeta primers and 13 Jbeta primers. Profiling relied on immunoSEQ multiplex PCR, and the TCRdb table lists in-frame clones only, not all of them. This table holds about 59,000 clones, approximately 88% found once. Sequencing input: PBMCs. The receptors come from a man aged 30-40 years in good health and CMV-seropositive.

As for this clone: One junction end disagrees with the germline gene, perhaps due to a read error. V gene TRBV7-9 combines with J gene TRBJ2-3; 10 bases are a match to TRBD1. The germline V gene has CDR1 SEHNR and CDR2 FQNEAQ (reference sequence). The CDR3 consists of 19 residues. The CDR3 coding sequence is TGTTCCAGCAGCGTGCTGGGACAGGGGTATCTGCAACCCACAGATACGCAGTATTTT. It is translated as CSSSVLGQGYLQPTDTQYF.

The V call is TRBV30, the J call TRBJ2-7; perhaps TRBD2 as D (5 bases). CDR3 size: 13 residues. Germline loops: CDR1 GTSNPN, CDR2 SVGIG (reference sequence). The V and J ends lost 2 bases and 2 bases respectively, with 10 bases between them. The CDR3 coding sequence is TGTGCCTGGAGTATTAGCGTTACCTACGAGCAGTACTTC. It is translated as CAWSISVTYEQYF.

The table lists this clone with a few counts. The chain combines TRBV7-9 with TRBJ1-4; the match to TRBD1 covers 7 bases. Germline V gene sequence: CDR1 SEHNR, CDR2 FQNEAQ (reference sequence). This CDR3 region has 14 residues. J lost 5 bases, V lost 5 bases, and 5 bases had no gene match. The CDR3 DNA is TGTGCCAGCAGCACCGACAGGGCAAATGAAAAACTGTTTTTT. Translating gives CASSTDRANEKLFF.

The chain combines TRBV6-1 with TRBJ1-1; D unclear. Deletions cut 3 bases from V and 5 bases from J, with 13 bases between. Germline values: CDR1 MNHNS, CDR2 SASEGT. CDR3 length: 14 amino acids. This chain's CDR3 is CASSDRPDYTEAFF. CDR3 sequence (DNA): TGTGCCAGCAGTGATCGGCCGGACTATACTGAAGCTTTCTTT.

This chain's CDR3 is CASSLLLAGSTDTQYF. The CDR3 bases are TGTGCCAGCAGCCTTTTACTAGCGGGAAGCACAGATACGCAGTATTTT. The chain combines TRBV7-9 with TRBJ2-3, with 10 bases lining up with TRBD2. The germline gives CDR1 SEHNR, CDR2 FQNEAQ (reference sequence). Trimming removed 5 bases from V and 0 bases from J; junction bases left unmatched: 5. This CDR3 comprises 16 residues. Filled out from reference TRBV7-9 and TRBJ2-3, the complete variable domain reads DTGVSQNPRHKITKRGQNVTFRCDPISEHNRLYWYRQTLGQGPEFLTYFQNEAQLEKSRLLSDRFSAERPKGSFSTLEIQRTEQGDSAMYLCASSLLLAGSTDTQYFGPGTRLTVL.

J is TRBJ2-7 and V is TRBV4-1; possible D gene TRBD1, 5 bases. The CDR3 length is 15 residues. Deletions cut 5 bases from V and 4 bases from J, with 18 bases between. Germline CDR1 MGHRA, CDR2 YSYEKL. CDR3 sequence: CASSSTVQNLYEQYF. The DNA of the CDR3 is TGCGCCAGCAGCTCGACAGTGCAGAACCTGTACGAGCAGTACTTC.

This chain joins TRBV30 and TRBJ1-3, with 7 bases aligning to TRBD1. V lost 2 bases to trimming and J lost 4 bases; unmatched junction nucleotides: 11. Looked up from germline, CDR1 is GTSNPN and CDR2 is SVGIG (reference sequence). There are 16 residues in the CDR3. The CDR3 region is CAWSPIGQVSGNTIYF. The CDR3 DNA is TGTGCCTGGAGTCCCATCGGACAGGTATCCGGAAACACCATATATTTT.

The chain has TRBV4-1 and TRBJ1-5, with D tentatively TRBD1 (5 bases). Germline V gives CDR1 MGHRA, CDR2 YSYEKL. CDR3 size: 15 residues. The V and J ends lost 1 base and 7 bases respectively, with 14 bases between them. The CDR3 DNA follows: TGCGCCAGCAGCCAAGTTGGCAGGGAAAGACAGCCCCAGCATTTT. Protein product: CASSQVGRERQPQHF.

This chain uses TRBV6-1 with TRBJ2-1, with 11 nucleotides matching TRBD2. The germline gives CDR1 MNHNS, CDR2 SASEGT. Trimming at V came to 1 base and at J to 16 bases, leaving 3 bases not matched to a gene. The CDR3 is made up of 12 amino acids. CDR3 DNA sequence: TGTGCCAGCAGTGAAGTAGCGGGAGGGCAATTCTTC. As protein: CASSEVAGGQFF.

This clone was counted only a few times. The V call is TRBV7-9, the J call TRBJ1-1; the D gene is possibly TRBD1 (5 bases). Deletions cut 2 bases from V and 5 bases from J, with 9 bases between. The CDR3 has 13 amino acids. Germline loops: CDR1 SEHNR, CDR2 FQNEAQ (reference sequence). The CDR3 spells CASSLKGSTEAFF. In DNA, the CDR3 is TGTGCCAGCAGCTTAAAGGGGTCGACTGAAGCTTTCTTT.

V gene TRBV18 combines with J gene TRBJ2-7; a possible D gene is TRBD2 (6 bases). The CDR3 has 14 amino acids. Trimming stripped 4 bases from V and 2 bases from J, with 12 bases between. The germline gives CDR1 KGHSH, CDR2 LQKENI. This chain's CDR3 is CASSLGTETYEQYF. The CDR3 DNA sequence: TGTGCCAGCTCACTGGGGACTGAAACCTACGAGCAGTACTTC.

V and J are TRBV28 and TRBJ1-2, with TRBD1 matching 7 bases. This CDR3 has 13 amino acids. Unmatched junction bases numbered 8, after V lost 5 bases and J lost 8 bases. Germline CDR1 reads MDHEN; CDR2 reads SYDVKM. For the CDR3, the DNA is TGTGCCAGCAGTGATCCAGACAGGGTAGGCTACACCTTC. Translation gives CASSDPDRVGYTF.

V usage is TRBV4-2 and J usage is TRBJ2-3; no firm D call. The CDR3 extends over 15 amino acids. Germline V gene sequence: CDR1 LGHNA, CDR2 YNFKEQ. V lost 0 bases to trimming and J lost 0 bases, with 7 bases between them. The CDR3 sequence: CASSQDGASTDTQYF. DNA of the CDR3: TGTGCCAGCAGCCAAGATGGAGCTAGCACAGATACGCAGTATTTT.

This clone was seen only once. The rearrangement uses TRBV10-3 and TRBJ1-2; 7 bases map to TRBD1. The V segment lost 3 bases and the J segment 2 bases; nucleotides outside the gene matches: 6. There are 15 residues in the CDR3. From germline, CDR1 is ENHRY and CDR2 SYGVKD. CDR3 sequence: CAISDPVQGNYGYTF. The CDR3 nucleotides read TGTGCCATCAGTGACCCCGTACAGGGGAACTATGGCTACACCTTC.

This sequence joins TRBV28 and TRBJ1-3; D remains ambiguous. The V gene lost 4 bases and the J gene lost 0 bases, with 10 bases spanning the gap. The germline gives CDR1 MDHEN, CDR2 SYDVKM. This CDR3 has 15 amino acids. The CDR3 loop is CASSSGGDSGNTIYF. Written as DNA, the CDR3 is TGTGCCAGCAGTTCCGGCGGCGACTCTGGAAACACCATATATTTT.

The chain employs TRBV6-1 and TRBJ1-5; TRBD1 agrees at 9 bases. Trimming removed 7 bases from V and 5 bases from J; junction bases left unmatched: 6. Germline V gene sequence: CDR1 MNHNS, CDR2 SASEGT. The CDR3 totals 14 residues. For the CDR3, the DNA is TGTGCCAGCACCTGGACAGGGGATTATCAGCCCCAGCATTTT. Encoded protein: CASTWTGDYQPQHF.

In this sample, this clone turned up once. The V call is TRBV5-1, the J call TRBJ1-2, with 7 bases that match TRBD1. Germline trimming cut 4 bases from V and 4 bases from J; bases unmatched to any gene: 7. The CDR3 covers 14 residues. CDR1 and CDR2 (germline): SGHRS, YFSETQ. In DNA form, the CDR3 reads TGCGCCAGCAGCGCAACTCCAGGGGGCTATGGCTACACCTTC. Protein product: CASSATPGGYGYTF.

The rearrangement links TRBV29-1 to TRBJ2-7, with a possible D match to TRBD2 (6 bases). Germline CDR1 reads SQVTM; CDR2 reads ANQGSEA. V dropped 8 bases and J dropped 3 bases, with 14 bases sitting between them. This CDR3 is built from 12 residues. CDR3 nucleotides: TGCAGCTTCCGGACTACCTTCTACGAGCAGTACTTC. It specifies CSFRTTFYEQYF.

The chain joins TRBV21-1 to TRBJ2-7; the tabulated D call, TRBD2, remains unverified against the DNA. TRBV21-1 is given as a pseudogene. The CDR3 runs 15 residues. The DNA of the CDR3 is TGTGCCAGCAGCAAAGGGGGCGGGGTCTCCTACGAGCAGTACTTC. Translated: CASSKGGGVSYEQYF.

CDR3 nucleotides: TGTGCCAGCAGCGGCGCAGGGGACTACGAGCAGTACTTC. Its translation is CASSGAGDYEQYF. The chain recombines TRBV5-4 with TRBJ2-7, with D perhaps matching TRBD1 (6 bases). This CDR3 comprises 13 residues. Germline CDR1 is SGHNT and CDR2 is YYREEE (reference sequence). V dropped 4 bases and J dropped 3 bases, with 11 bases sitting between them.

The chain employs TRBV11-3 and TRBJ2-7; 10 bases align to TRBD2. With V trimmed by 5 bases and J by 6 bases, 4 bases remained unmatched. Germline-derived CDR1 and CDR2 are SGHNT and YENEEA. This CDR3 comprises 13 residues. CDR3 DNA sequence: TGTGCCAGCAGCCCGGGACTAGCGCGCGAGCAGTACTTC. Amino acid sequence: CASSPGLAREQYF.

The chain recombines TRBV6-1 with TRBJ2-2; tentatively, D is TRBD1 (6 bases). The CDR3 covers 15 residues. CDR1 and CDR2 from the germline V gene are MNHNS and SASEGT. Trimming removed 1 base from V and 2 bases from J, with 8 bases in between. The CDR3 DNA reads as TGTGCCAGCAGTGAAGTGGGACATAACACCGGGGAGCTGTTTTTT. Amino acids: CASSEVGHNTGELFF.

This chain joins TRBV6-5 and TRBJ2-1, with 7 positions matching TRBD1. V was clipped by 5 bases and J by 4 bases; unmatched bases: 5. The CDR3 runs 14 residues. The germline gives CDR1 MNHEY, CDR2 SVGAGI. This CDR3 reads CASSPGQVYNEQFF. In DNA, the CDR3 is TGTGCCAGCAGTCCCGGACAGGTATACAATGAGCAGTTCTTC.

The chain joins TRBV29-1 to TRBJ1-1; no definite D call. Germline V gene sequence: CDR1 SQVTM, CDR2 ANQGSEA. This CDR3 has 15 residues. Trimming removed 5 bases at V and 0 bases at J, with 16 bases between. As DNA, the CDR3 is TGCAGCGTTAATCGGATGAGGGAACTGAACACTGAAGCTTTCTTT. This translates into CSVNRMRELNTEAFF.

The chain employs TRBV28 and TRBJ1-2, with 8 bases identical to TRBD1. From germline, CDR1 is MDHEN and CDR2 SYDVKM. V dropped 6 bases and J dropped 1; count of bases not matched to a gene: 4. The CDR3 length is 14 residues. CDR3 DNA: TGTGCCAGCAGGGTGACAGGGGTTAACTATGGCTACACCTTC. Translation: CASRVTGVNYGYTF.

J is TRBJ2-1 and V is TRBV11-3; 9 nucleotides line up with TRBD2. The CDR3 spans 15 residues. Per the germline V gene, CDR1 is SGHNT and CDR2 is YENEEA. V was clipped by 0 bases and J by 5 bases; unmatched bases: 2. CDR3: CASSLDGLANNEQFF. CDR3 coding DNA: TGTGCCAGCAGCTTAGATGGACTAGCGAACAATGAGCAGTTCTTC.

In this sample, this clone turned up once. This rearrangement joins TRBV7-2 to TRBJ2-5, with 11 bases identical to TRBD1. The germline gives CDR1 SGHTA, CDR2 FQGNSA. V lost 5 bases, J lost 9 bases, and 8 bases stayed unmatched. CDR3 length: 14 residues. The CDR3 reads CASSAAGDRGAQYF. DNA for the CDR3: TGTGCCAGCAGCGCCGCAGGGGACAGGGGGGCCCAGTACTTC. Combining the CDR3 with reference TRBV7-2 and TRBJ2-5 gives the whole variable domain GAGVSQSPSNKVTEKGKDVELRCDPISGHTALYWYRQSLGQGLEFLIYFQGNSAPDKSGLPSDRFSAERTGGSVSTLTIQRTQQEDSAVYLCASSAAGDRGAQYFGPGTRLLVL.

V and J are TRBV13 and TRBJ2-7, with TRBD2 matching over 7 bases. Per germline, CDR1 PRHDT and CDR2 FYEKMQ (reference sequence). This CDR3 is built from 15 residues. Trimming removed 5 bases from V and 2 bases from J; junction bases left unmatched: 9. The CDR3 reads CASSLGPSGTYEQYF. The CDR3 coding sequence is TGTGCCAGCAGCCTCGGGCCTAGCGGAACCTACGAGCAGTACTTC.

V gene TRBV6-5 combines with J gene TRBJ2-3; D unclear. V lost 6 bases, J lost 0 bases, and 10 bases lay in between. CDR3 size: 14 residues. Germline lookup yields CDR1 MNHEY and CDR2 SVGAGI. The CDR3 protein is CASRLTRSTDTQYF. Written as DNA, the CDR3 is TGTGCCAGCAGGCTTACAAGAAGCACAGATACGCAGTATTTT.